The next 5 T cell receptor beta chains were all read from a single sample in a study of PD-1 blockade in classical Hodgkin lymphoma. Only in-frame clones appear in the TCRdb table, and some are missing; sequencing was by immunoSEQ multiplex PCR. Of some 20,000 clones listed, roughly 84% are singletons. Each of the patients experienced relapse following autologous stem cell transplantation, and their brentuximab vedotin exposure differed. The source material was peripheral blood mononuclear cells (PBMCs), sampled at baseline. Source of these receptors: a human donor with classical Hodgkin lymphoma.

The CDR3 nucleotides read TGCGCCAGCAGCCAAGTCGTGGGAGTCGTGCCAGCTCAGTATGGCTACACCTTC. Amino acid sequence: CASSQVVGVVPAQYGYTF. The chain combines TRBV4-3 with TRBJ1-2, with no clear D. CDR1 is LGHNA, CDR2 YSLEER, per germline. V lost 1 base, J lost 5 bases, and 23 bases lay in between. The CDR3 covers 18 residues.

This sequence joins TRBV9 and TRBJ2-1; a weak D match, TRBD2 (5 bases). V gave up 4 bases and J gave up 3 bases, with 23 bases separating them. The CDR3 has 18 amino acids. Germline V CDR1 and CDR2: SGDLS, YYNGEE. The CDR3 spells CASSRGLADHQNYNEQFF. DNA for the CDR3: TGTGCCAGCAGCCGTGGGCTAGCCGATCATCAAAACTACAATGAGCAGTTCTTC.

The chain employs TRBV7-2 and TRBJ1-2; tentatively, D is TRBD1 (6 bases). The V gene lost 5 bases and the J gene lost 4 bases, with 11 bases spanning the gap. CDR3 length: 13 residues. CDR1 and CDR2 (germline): SGHTA, FQGNSA. The CDR3 bases are TGTGCCAGCAGCCCTCGACAGGCCTATGGCTACACCTTC. Its translation: CASSPRQAYGYTF.

The J gene is TRBJ2-5, the V gene TRBV9, with TRBD2 matching over 7 bases. Germline assignment: CDR1 SGDLS and CDR2 YYNGEE. The CDR3 length is 11 residues. V lost 4 bases to trimming and J lost 7 bases; unmatched junction nucleotides: 1. The CDR3 DNA sequence: TGTGCCAGCAGCCCGGGAGGGACCCAGTACTTC. The encoded protein is CASSPGGTQYF.

This clone appeared once. This chain connects TRBV5-1 to TRBJ2-2; 9 nucleotides match TRBD2. CDR1 is SGHRS, CDR2 YFSETQ, per germline. The J segment lost 7 bases and the V segment lost 4 bases, leaving 11 bases of the junction unmatched. The CDR3 totals 16 residues. CDR3 nucleotide sequence: TGCGCCAGCAGCCCGCCGCGCGGGGGGGTCGACGGGGAGCTGTTTTTT. Translation: CASSPPRGGVDGELFF.